A single TCR beta chain is shown here with its context. There is no known antigen for this receptor. One base away there is no much larger clone; base qualities are not given. Donors were healthy HIV-negative adults with no recently reported acute infections or vaccinations. Every donor was a Caucasian adult living in Nashville, Tennessee, USA. CD4+ T cells were enriched by magnetic negative selection, after which naive cells were positively selected on CD45RA and the negative fraction was taken as the memory subset. After blood collection by leukapheresis, PBMCs were isolated using Ficoll-Histopaque density gradient centrifugation and then cryopreserved in the vapor phase of liquid nitrogen. Purity and quantity of every magnetically sorted T cell population were checked by analytical flow cytometry. Genomic DNA was isolated from each sorted fraction and quantified by UV absorbance on a Nanodrop 2000c.

The record originates from a study of shared clonotypes between healthy human individuals (dated by TCRdb to 2018 to 2021). At the level of the whole study: Two women and a few men aged 18 to 49 years were included in the cohort. For each donor, CD4 naive and CD4 memory were each run on three plates, CD8 naive on two plates, and CD8 memory on one plate. The study deeply sequenced blood TCR repertoires of about five healthy adults to estimate repertoire size and the extent of clonotype sharing between individuals. To increase sequencing depth and limit assay-specific biases, different laboratories used diverse techniques to prepare libraries and sequence TCR repertoires. Leukapheresis yielded between about 0.94 and 8.9 billion PBMCs per donor.

Taken from cysteine to phenylalanine, the CDR3 has 12 residues. The kept DNA is CDR3 alone, 36 bases in frame from the first base. CDR1 ENHRY and CDR2 SYGVKD are derived from the germline V gene. The germline ends are 6 bases apart after V is trimmed by 3 bases and J by 7 bases. Using the deep immunoSEQ assay, multiplex PCR amplified TCR CDR3 regions from genomic DNA. Extracted genomic DNA from each cell subset was distributed evenly across all wells of several immunoSEQ 96-well plates, and each plate was treated as a replicate. Each replicate PCR for sorted subsets received 150 to 250 ng genomic DNA, equal to about 30,000 T cell genomes. The purified libraries were quantified using a Qubit 3.0 fluorometer, sized with a Bioanalyzer 2100, and then quantified again using the KAPA Library Quantification kit. Every immunoSEQ 96-well plate was sequenced on a dedicated single-read 150-cycle Illumina NextSeq 550 flow cell. The paper's processing steps were these. Because only junctional sequences without quality scores were contained in the immunoSEQ output, filtering matching that applied to full-length reads could not be performed. To assign V/J genes and CDR3, sequences were annotated against IMGT germline references using PyIR, a Python wrapper for IgBLAST v1.9. Reads were filtered out if the reads had weak V/J assignments (E-value above 1e-6), no CDR3, stop codons, out-of-frame junctions, or ambiguous translated residues. V3J clonotypes were defined as sequences sharing the same inferred V gene, J gene, and CDR3 amino acid sequence. To compute the percentage overlap between repertoires, the number of shared unique clonotypes was divided by the size of the smaller repertoire. Richness of each repertoire was evaluated using RTK rarefaction, the Chao1 estimator, and Recon v2.1 estimates of unobserved clonotypes. For all TCRbeta clonotypes obtained by the gDNA method from several donors, generation probabilities were computed with OLGA. TCRdb retrieved this table from immuneACCESS and kept in-frame rearrangements only. Not all clones are present; in checked studies, unresolved V genes account for under half, and no reason is known for the remainder. That table gives V, J and clone size, and the DNA gave D and trimming. The sample table lists about 340,000 clones, about 70% of them with a count of one. The ten biggest clones cover roughly a tenth of the sample.

Study-wide conclusions, independent of this receptor: Because the study included a small number of donors, the genetic and exposure-history diversity represented was limited. Rarefaction of sorted-subset datasets indicated incomplete sequencing despite the large sequencing depth. Only blood was sampled, and tissue TCR repertoires likely differ from those in blood. Roughly 5% of naive CD4, 3.5% of naive CD8, about 2.5% of memory CD4, and about 0.4% of memory CD8 clonotypes were shared across four donors. Clonotypes shared by all four sorted-subset donors showed higher generation probabilities than non-shared clonotypes. Naive subsets generally had larger estimated clonotype richness than memory subsets. Pairwise subsampling indicated that sequencing depth was expected to affect the degree of clonotype sharing among donors.

This clonotype was sampled from a man younger than 40 in good health. Recombination connected TRBV10-3 to TRBJ1-4, and perhaps TRBD1 as D gene, on 5 matching bases. Source material: memory CD4+ T cells sorted from blood. The sample's cell subset or site label, decoded: CD45RA-negative fraction. CDR3 loop: CAISEGAEKLFF. The DNA sequence reads TGTGCCATCAGTGAAGGGGCTGAAAAACTGTTTTTT.